The 9 T cell receptor beta chains below come from one sample, sequenced in a study of OX40 agonist ivuxolimab in advanced cancers. Generated by immunoSEQ multiplex PCR, the TCRdb table keeps only in-frame clones and is missing some. The sample has around 60,000 clones, about 89% seen once. The sequencing used CD4+ or CD8+ T cells sorted from blood, collected in a trial of the OX40 agonist ivuxolimab. Receptor source: an adult with an advanced solid tumor such as melanoma, head and neck, liver or kidney cancer.

The chain is built from TRBV28 and TRBJ2-3; TRBD2 is a possible D gene (6 bases). V lost 2 bases to trimming and J lost 2 bases, with 11 bases between them. The CDR3 covers 15 residues. CDR1 is MDHEN, CDR2 SYDVKM, per germline. CDR3 residues: CASSLLAGNTDTQYF. The CDR3, as DNA: TGTGCCAGCAGTTTACTGGCGGGAAACACAGATACGCAGTATTTT. The whole variable domain, filled in from reference TRBV28 and TRBJ2-3, reads DVKVTQSSRYLVKRTGEKVFLECVQDMDHENMFWYRQDPGLGLRLIYFSYDVKMKEKGDIPEGYSVSREKKERFSLILESASTNQTSMYLCASSLLAGNTDTQYFGPGTRLTVL.

The chain has TRBV15 and TRBJ2-1; D uncertain. Per germline, CDR1 LNHNV and CDR2 YYDKDF (reference sequence). Between the trimmed V and J ends, which lost 5 bases and 1 base, there was a span of 6 bases. CDR3 size: 13 residues. CDR3 coding DNA: TGTGCCACCAGCGCATGGTCCTACAATGAGCAGTTCTTC. Protein: CATSAWSYNEQFF.

V gene TRBV28 combines with J gene TRBJ2-1; 11 bases are shared with TRBD2. V was clipped by 7 bases and J by 8 bases; unmatched bases: 16. This CDR3 is 17 amino acids long. Germline loops: CDR1 MDHEN, CDR2 SYDVKM. The DNA of the CDR3 is TGTGCCAGCACTTACAGTCCGGGACTAGCGGTTGAGGATGAGCAGTTCTTC. Translating it yields CASTYSPGLAVEDEQFF.

The V and J genes are TRBV7-6 and TRBJ1-6; no clear D. The CDR3 loop spans 13 amino acids. The ends were cut back, 5 bases at V and 7 bases at J, with 9 bases in the middle. Per germline, CDR1 SGHVS and CDR2 FNYEAQ. The CDR3, as DNA: TGTGCCAGCAGCGCCGACTTGAATTCACCCCTCCACTTT. The encoded protein is CASSADLNSPLHF.

This chain connects TRBV2 to TRBJ2-2, with D perhaps TRBD2 (6 bases). The V and J ends lost 4 bases and 1 base respectively, with 10 bases between them. The germline V gene encodes CDR1 SNHLY and CDR2 FYNNEI. The CDR3 is made up of 15 amino acids. DNA for the CDR3: TGTGCCAGCAGTGTTAGCGGACGGAACACCGGGGAGCTGTTTTTT. Its translation: CASSVSGRNTGELFF.

In DNA, the CDR3 is TGTGCCATCGGTATGGGTGGCCCCAATGAGCAGTTCTTC. Protein product: CAIGMGGPNEQFF. The chain couples TRBV10-3 to TRBJ2-1, with D uncertain. The CDR3 runs to 13 residues. The V gene's germline CDR1 is ENHRY and CDR2 SYGVKD. V shed 8 bases and J shed 6 bases, with 14 bases lying between them.

The chain couples TRBV4-2 to TRBJ2-3; TRBD2 matches at 10 bases. This CDR3 has 14 amino acids. After removal of 5 bases from V and 5 bases from J, the junction contained 4 bases not matched to a gene. The germline CDR1 and CDR2 sequences are LGHNA and YNFKEQ. The DNA of the CDR3 is TGTGCCAGCAGCTCTAGCGGGAGTAGAGATACGCAGTATTTT. Its translation: CASSSSGSRDTQYF.

V is TRBV7-8 and J is TRBJ2-5; 8 nucleotides align to TRBD1. CDR1 SGHVS and CDR2 FQNEAQ come from the germline V gene. The V and J ends lost 5 bases and 4 bases, in that order; junction bases with no gene match: 3. CDR3 length: 13 residues. Here the CDR3 reads CASSGDRSETQYF. In nucleotides, the CDR3 is TGTGCCAGCAGCGGGGACAGGTCAGAGACCCAGTACTTC.

The V call is TRBV29-1, the J call TRBJ2-1, with D perhaps matching TRBD2 (5 bases). The V gene lost 8 bases and the J gene lost 13 bases, with 18 bases spanning the gap. CDR1 is SQVTM and CDR2 is ANQGSEA in the germline V gene. The CDR3 spans 11 residues. CDR3 DNA sequence: TGCAGCATCGAAGCGGACTCGAGACAGTTCTTC. It is translated as CSIEADSRQFF.